This T cell receptor (beta chain) is drawn from a study of Ad26.COV2.S vaccination and SARS-CoV-2 variants. Findings and caveats of the study: Comparability of non-spike TCR breadth was observed across vaccine and placebo recipients.

Treatment specified: some 19 received Ad26.COV2.S at low or high dose, single or two shots; roughly 5 received placebo; per-sample allocation not given. Day 63 following the first vaccine or placebo injection was when the samples were taken. Profiling relied on immunoSEQ multiplex PCR, and the TCRdb table lists in-frame clones only, not all of them. This table has over 200,000 clones, 88% appearing once. The CDR3 length is 13 residues. Germline-derived CDR1 and CDR2 are SGDLS and YYNGEE. V shed 0 bases and J shed 8 bases, with 9 bases lying between them. In regard to this clone: Its specificity is unknown.

The starting material was peripheral blood, obtained in a trial of Ad26.COV2.S vaccine versus placebo. The chain employs TRBV9 and TRBJ2-1, with D uncertain. This receptor was taken from a person aged 18 to 59 who received the Ad26.COV2.S COVID-19 vaccine or a placebo. CDR3 protein: CASSVDLFDEQFF. Written as DNA, the CDR3 is TGTGCCAGCAGCGTAGATCTGTTCGATGAGCAGTTCTTC.